This T cell receptor (beta chain) was identified during a study of OX40 agonist ivuxolimab in advanced cancers. The CDR3 has 12 residues. Germline V gene lookup returns CDR1 MNHNS and CDR2 SASEGT. Deletions cut 5 bases from V and 5 bases from J, with 9 bases between. Repertoires were generated with immunoSEQ multiplex PCR, while TCRdb's copy carries only in-frame clones and drops some. The data show over 10,000 clones, around four fifths seen once. The sequences come from CD4+ or CD8+ T cells sorted from blood, collected in a trial of the OX40 agonist ivuxolimab. The V gene is TRBV6-1, the J gene TRBJ2-5; the D is unclear. The receptor's source is an adult with an advanced solid tumor such as melanoma, head and neck, liver or kidney cancer. CDR3 amino acids: CASSYSRETQYF. The CDR3 nucleotides are TGTGCCAGCAGTTATTCGAGGGAGACCCAGTACTTC.